A single T cell receptor beta chain is shown here with its context. Trimming removed 0 bases at V and 1 base at J, with 7 bases between. In germline, CDR1 is SGDLS, CDR2 YYNGEE. The CDR3 is made up of 14 amino acids. The data stem from a study of blood T cell repertoires in COVID-19. Study at large: The United States, Italy and Spain supplied acute and convalescent COVID-19 samples.

Using immunoSEQ multiplex PCR, the repertoire was profiled, and TCRdb retains in-frame clones only, with some absent. Of about 300,000 clones in the sample, over 80% are singletons; the top ten hold 6.3%. V and J are TRBV9 and TRBJ1-2, with D unclear. This clonotype originated in a woman aged 50 to 60 with COVID-19, enrolled during active disease. Sequencing input: peripheral blood. CDR3 residues: CASSVDVVNYGYTF. In DNA, the CDR3 is TGTGCCAGCAGCGTAGACGTAGTTAACTATGGCTACACCTTC.